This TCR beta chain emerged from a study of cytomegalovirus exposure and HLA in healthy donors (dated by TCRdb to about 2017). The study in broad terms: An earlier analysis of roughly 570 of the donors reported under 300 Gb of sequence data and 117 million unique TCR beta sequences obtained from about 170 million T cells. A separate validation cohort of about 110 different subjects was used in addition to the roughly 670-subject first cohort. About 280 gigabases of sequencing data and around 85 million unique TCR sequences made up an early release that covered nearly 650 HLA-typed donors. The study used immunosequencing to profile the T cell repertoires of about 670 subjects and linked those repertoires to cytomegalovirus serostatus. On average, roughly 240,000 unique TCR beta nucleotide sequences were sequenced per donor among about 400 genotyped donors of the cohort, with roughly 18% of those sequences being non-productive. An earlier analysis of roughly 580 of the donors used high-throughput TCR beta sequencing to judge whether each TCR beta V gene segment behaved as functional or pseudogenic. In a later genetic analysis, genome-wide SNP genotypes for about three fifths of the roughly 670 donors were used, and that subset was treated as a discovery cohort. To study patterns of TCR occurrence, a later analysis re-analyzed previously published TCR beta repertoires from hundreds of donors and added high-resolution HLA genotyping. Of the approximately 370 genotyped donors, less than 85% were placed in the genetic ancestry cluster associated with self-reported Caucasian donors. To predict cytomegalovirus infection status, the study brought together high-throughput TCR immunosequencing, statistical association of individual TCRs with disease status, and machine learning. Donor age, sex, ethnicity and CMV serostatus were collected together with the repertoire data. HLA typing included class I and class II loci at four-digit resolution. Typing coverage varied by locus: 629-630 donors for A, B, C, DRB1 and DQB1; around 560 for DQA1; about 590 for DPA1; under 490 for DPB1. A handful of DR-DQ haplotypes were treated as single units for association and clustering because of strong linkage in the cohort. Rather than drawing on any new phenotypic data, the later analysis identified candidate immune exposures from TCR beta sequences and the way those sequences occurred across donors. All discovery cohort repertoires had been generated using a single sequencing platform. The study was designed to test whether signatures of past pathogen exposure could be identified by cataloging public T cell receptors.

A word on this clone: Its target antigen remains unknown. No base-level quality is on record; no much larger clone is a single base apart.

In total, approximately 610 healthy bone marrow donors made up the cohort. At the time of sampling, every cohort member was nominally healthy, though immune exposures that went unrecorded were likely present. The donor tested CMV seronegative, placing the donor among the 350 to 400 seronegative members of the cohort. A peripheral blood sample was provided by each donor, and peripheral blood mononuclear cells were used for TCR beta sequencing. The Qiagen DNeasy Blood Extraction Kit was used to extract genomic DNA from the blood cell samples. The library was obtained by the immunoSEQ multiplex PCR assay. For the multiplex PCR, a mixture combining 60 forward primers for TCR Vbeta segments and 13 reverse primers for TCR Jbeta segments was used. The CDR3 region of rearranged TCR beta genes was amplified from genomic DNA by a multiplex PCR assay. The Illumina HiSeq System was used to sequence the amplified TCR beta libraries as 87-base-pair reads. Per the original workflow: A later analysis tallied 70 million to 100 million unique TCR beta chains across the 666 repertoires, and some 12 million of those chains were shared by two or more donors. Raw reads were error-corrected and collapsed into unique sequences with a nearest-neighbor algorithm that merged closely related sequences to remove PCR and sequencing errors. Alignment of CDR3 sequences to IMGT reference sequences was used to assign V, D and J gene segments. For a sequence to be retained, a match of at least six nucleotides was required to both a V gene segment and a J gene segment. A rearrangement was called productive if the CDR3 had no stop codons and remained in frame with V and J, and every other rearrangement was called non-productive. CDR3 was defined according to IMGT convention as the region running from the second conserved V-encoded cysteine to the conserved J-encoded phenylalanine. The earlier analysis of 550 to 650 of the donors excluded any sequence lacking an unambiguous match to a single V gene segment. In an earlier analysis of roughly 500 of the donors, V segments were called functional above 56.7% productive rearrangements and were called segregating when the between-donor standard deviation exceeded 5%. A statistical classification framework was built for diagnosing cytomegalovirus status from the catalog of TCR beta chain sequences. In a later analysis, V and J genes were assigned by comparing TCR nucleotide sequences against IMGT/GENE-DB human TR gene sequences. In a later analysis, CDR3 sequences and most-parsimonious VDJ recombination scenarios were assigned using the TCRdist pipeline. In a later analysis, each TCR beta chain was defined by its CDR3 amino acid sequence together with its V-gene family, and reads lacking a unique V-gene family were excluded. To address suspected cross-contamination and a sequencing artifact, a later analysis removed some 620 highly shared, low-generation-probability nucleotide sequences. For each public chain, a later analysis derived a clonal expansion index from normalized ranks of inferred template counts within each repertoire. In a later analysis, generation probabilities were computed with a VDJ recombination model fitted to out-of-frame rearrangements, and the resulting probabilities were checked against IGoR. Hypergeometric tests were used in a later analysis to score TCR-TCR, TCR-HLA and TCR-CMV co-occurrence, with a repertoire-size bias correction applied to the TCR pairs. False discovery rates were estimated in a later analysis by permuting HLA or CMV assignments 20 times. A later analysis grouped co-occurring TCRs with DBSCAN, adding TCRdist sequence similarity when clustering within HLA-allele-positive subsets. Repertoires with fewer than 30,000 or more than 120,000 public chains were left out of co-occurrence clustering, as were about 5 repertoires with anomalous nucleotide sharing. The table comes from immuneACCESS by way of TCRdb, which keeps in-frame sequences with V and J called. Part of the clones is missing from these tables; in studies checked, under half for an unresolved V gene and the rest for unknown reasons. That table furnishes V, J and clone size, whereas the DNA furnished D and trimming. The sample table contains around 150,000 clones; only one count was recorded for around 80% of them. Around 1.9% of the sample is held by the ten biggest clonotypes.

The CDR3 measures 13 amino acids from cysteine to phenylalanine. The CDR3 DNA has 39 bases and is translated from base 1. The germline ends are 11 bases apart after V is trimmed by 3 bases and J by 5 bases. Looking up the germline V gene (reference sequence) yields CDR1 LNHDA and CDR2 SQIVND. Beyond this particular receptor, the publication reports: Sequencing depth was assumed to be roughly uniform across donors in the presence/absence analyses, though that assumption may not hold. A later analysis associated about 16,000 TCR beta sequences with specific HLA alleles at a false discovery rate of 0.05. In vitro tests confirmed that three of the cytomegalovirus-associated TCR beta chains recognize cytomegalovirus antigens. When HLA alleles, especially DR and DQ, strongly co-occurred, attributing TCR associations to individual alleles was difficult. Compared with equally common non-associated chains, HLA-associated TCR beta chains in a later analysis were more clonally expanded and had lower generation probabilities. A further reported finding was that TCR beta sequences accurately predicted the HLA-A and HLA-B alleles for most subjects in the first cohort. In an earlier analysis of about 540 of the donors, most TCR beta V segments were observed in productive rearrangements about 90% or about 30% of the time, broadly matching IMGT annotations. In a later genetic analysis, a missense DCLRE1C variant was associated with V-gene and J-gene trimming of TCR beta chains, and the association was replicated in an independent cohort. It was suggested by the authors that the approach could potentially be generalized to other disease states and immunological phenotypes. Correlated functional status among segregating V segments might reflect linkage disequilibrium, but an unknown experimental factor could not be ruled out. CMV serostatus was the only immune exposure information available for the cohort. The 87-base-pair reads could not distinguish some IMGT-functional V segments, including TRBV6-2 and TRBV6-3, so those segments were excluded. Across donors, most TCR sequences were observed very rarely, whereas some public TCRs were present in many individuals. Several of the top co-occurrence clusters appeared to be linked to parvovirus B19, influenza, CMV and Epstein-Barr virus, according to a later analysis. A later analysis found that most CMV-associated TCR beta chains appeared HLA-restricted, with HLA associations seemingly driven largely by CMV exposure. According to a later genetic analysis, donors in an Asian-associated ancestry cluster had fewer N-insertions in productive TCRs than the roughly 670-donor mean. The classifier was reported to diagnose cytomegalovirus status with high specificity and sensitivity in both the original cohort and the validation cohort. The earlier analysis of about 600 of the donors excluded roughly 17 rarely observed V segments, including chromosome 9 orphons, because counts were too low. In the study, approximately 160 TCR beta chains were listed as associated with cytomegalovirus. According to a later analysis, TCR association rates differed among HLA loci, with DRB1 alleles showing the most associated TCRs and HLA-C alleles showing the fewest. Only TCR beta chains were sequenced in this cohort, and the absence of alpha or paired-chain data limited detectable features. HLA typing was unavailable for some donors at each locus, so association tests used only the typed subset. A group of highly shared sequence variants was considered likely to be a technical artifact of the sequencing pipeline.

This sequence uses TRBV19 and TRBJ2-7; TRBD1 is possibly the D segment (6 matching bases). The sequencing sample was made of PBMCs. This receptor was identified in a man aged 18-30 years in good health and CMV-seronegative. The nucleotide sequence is TGTGCCAGTAGTATCAATGGGGGCAACGAGCAGTACTTC. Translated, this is CASSINGGNEQYF.